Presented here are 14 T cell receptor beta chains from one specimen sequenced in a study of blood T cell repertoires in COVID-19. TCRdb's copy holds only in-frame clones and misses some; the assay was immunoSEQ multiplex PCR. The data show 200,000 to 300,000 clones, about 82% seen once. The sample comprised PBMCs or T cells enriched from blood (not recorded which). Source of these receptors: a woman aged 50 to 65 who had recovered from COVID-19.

CDR3 coding DNA: TGCGCCAGCAGCCAAGTAGGAGCACAGGGTGGTGAAAAACTGTTTTTT. Residues: CASSQVGAQGGEKLFF. V usage is TRBV4-3 and J usage is TRBJ1-4, with D perhaps matching TRBD1 (6 bases). CDR3 length: 16 residues. The V end was cut by 1 base, the J end by 7 bases, with 16 bases between. Germline-derived CDR1 and CDR2 are LGHNA and YSLEER.

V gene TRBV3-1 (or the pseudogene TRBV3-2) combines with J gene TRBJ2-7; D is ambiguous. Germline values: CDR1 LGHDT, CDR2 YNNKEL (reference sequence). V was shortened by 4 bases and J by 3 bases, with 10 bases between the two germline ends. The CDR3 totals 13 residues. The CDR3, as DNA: TGTGCCAGCAGCCTAGATCAAAACTACGAGCAGTACTTC. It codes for CASSLDQNYEQYF.

The CDR3: CASSLIGQGRTEAFF. The CDR3, as DNA: TGTGCCAGCAGCTTAATCGGACAGGGGAGGACTGAAGCTTTCTTT. The rearrangement uses TRBV5-6 and TRBJ1-1, with TRBD1 matching over 9 bases. V trimming: 2 bases; J trimming: 5 bases; junction bases outside the gene matches: 7. Looked up from germline, CDR1 is SGHDT and CDR2 is YYEEEE. The CDR3 has 15 amino acids.

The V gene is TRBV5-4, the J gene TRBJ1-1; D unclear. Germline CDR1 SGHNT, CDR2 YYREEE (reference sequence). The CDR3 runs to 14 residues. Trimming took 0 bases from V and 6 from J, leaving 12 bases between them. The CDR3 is CASSLAWAGPEAFF. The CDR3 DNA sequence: TGTGCCAGCAGCTTGGCCTGGGCAGGTCCTGAAGCTTTCTTT.

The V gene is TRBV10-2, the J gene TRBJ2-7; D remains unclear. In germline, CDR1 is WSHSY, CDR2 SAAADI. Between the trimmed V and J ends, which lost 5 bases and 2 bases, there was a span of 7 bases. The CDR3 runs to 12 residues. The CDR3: CASSPAPYEQYF. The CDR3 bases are TGCGCCAGCAGTCCCGCGCCCTACGAGCAGTACTTC.

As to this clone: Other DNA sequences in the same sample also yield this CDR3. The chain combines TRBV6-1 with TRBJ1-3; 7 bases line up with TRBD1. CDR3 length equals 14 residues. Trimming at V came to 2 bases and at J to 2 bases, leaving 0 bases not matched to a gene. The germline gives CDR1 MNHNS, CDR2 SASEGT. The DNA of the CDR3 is TGTGCCAGCAGTGAACAGGGGGCTGGAAACACCATATATTTT. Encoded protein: CASSEQGAGNTIYF.

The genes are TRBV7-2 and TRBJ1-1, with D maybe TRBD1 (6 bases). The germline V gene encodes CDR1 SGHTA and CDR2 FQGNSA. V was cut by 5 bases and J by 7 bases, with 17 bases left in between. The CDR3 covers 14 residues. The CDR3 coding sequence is TGTGCCAGCAGCACCCCCGAACGGACAGATGAAGCTTTCTTT. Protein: CASSTPERTDEAFF.

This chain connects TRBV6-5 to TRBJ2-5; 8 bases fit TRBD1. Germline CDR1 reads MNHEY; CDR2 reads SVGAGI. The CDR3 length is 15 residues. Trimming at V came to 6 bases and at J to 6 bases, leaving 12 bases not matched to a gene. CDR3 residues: CASRSTSTGVKTQYF. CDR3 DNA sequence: TGTGCCAGCAGATCGACATCGACAGGGGTGAAGACCCAGTACTTC.

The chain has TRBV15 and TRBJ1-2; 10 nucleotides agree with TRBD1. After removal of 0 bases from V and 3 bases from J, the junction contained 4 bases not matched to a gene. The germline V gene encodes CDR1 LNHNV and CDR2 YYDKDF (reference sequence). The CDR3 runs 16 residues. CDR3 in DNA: TGTGCCACCAGCAGAGATAGGACAGGGGGGTACTATGGCTACACCTTC. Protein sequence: CATSRDRTGGYYGYTF.

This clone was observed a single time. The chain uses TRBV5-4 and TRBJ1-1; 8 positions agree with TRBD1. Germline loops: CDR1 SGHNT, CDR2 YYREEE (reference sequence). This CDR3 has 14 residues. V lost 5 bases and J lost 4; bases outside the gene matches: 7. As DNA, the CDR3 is TGTGCCAGCAGTACGACAGGGGTAAGCACTGAAGCTTTCTTT. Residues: CASSTTGVSTEAFF.

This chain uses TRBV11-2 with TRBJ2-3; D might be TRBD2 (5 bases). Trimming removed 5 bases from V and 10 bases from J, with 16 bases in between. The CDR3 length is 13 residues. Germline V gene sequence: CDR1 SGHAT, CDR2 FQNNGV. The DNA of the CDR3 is TGTGCCAGCAGCCTCGACCTGAGGGCTGCGCAGTATTTT. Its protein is CASSLDLRAAQYF. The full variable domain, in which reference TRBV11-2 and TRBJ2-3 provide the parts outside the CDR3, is EAGVAQSPRYKIIEKRQSVAFWCNPISGHATLYWYQQILGQGPKLLIQFQNNGVVDDSQLPKDRFSAERLKGVDSTLKIQPAKLEDSAVYLCASSLDLRAAQYFGPGTRLTVL.

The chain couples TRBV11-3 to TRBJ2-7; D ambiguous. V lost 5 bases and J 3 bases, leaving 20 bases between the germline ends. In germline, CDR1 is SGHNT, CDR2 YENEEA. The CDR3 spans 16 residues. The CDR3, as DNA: TGTGCCAGCAGCCTCGGAGTTCGGAAAATTCACTACGAGCAGTACTTC. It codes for CASSLGVRKIHYEQYF.

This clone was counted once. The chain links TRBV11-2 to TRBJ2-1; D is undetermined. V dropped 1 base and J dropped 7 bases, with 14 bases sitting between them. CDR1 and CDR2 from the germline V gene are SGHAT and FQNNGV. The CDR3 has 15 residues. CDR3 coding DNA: TGTGCCAGCAGCTTAGTAACGAAAGCCGCTAATGAGCAGTTCTTC. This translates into CASSLVTKAANEQFF.

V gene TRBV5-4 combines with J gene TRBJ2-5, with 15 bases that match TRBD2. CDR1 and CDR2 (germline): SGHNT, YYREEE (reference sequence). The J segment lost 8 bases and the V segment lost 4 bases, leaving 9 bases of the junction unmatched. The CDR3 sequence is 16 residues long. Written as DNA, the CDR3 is TGTGCCAGCAGCAACGGACTAGCGGGAGGGTCCAGTACCCAGTACTTC. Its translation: CASSNGLAGGSSTQYF.